Included here is one TCR beta chain sequence, with context. What it binds is unknown. This CDR3 spans 17 amino acids. Germline CDR1 is SEHNR and CDR2 is FQNEAQ (reference sequence). V was clipped by 1 base and J by 0 bases, with 12 bases between them. This specimen comes from a study of cytomegalovirus exposure and HLA in healthy donors. Broader study findings: In most subjects, TCR beta sequences reportedly gave accurate predictions of HLA-A and HLA-B alleles. The authors later linked a missense DCLRE1C variant to TCR beta V- and J-gene trimming.

Use of 60 Vbeta and 13 Jbeta primers characterized the PCR. Profiled with immunoSEQ multiplex PCR; TCRdb holds only in-frame clones, not every one. The sample has roughly 110,000 clones, more than 75% seen once; the top ten hold roughly 6%. J is TRBJ2-2 and V is TRBV7-9; D is possibly TRBD2 (6 bases). Sequencing input: PBMCs. This receptor was obtained from a woman between 45 and 65 years old in good health and CMV-seropositive. The CDR3 sequence: CASSLGSLAPNTGELFF. In DNA, the CDR3 is TGTGCCAGCAGCTTAGGTAGTCTAGCGCCGAACACCGGGGAGCTGTTTTTT.